Listed below are T cell receptor beta chains from one sample, sequenced in a study of cytomegalovirus exposure and HLA in healthy donors. Sequenced by immunoSEQ multiplex PCR; TCRdb stores in-frame clones only, minus some. The sample carries tens of thousands of clones, 60% to 80% recorded once. The source material was PBMCs. These receptors were collected from a woman aged 25 to 39 in good health and CMV-seronegative. The CDR3 runs from the conserved cysteine through the conserved F or W.

J gene: NA; V gene: TRBV18; CDR3 protein: CASSPAGNEQYF
J gene: TRBJ1-5; V gene: TRBV15; CDR3 protein: CATSREGSVSNQPQHF
J gene: TRBJ1-4; V gene: TRBV15; CDR3 protein: CATSYRDRGNEKLFF
J gene: TRBJ1-5; V gene: TRBV5-6; CDR3 protein: CASSLMQNQPQHF
J gene: TRBJ2-2; V gene: TRBV5-1; CDR3 protein: CASREARTGELFF
J gene: TRBJ2-3; V gene: TRBV19; CDR3 protein: CARPFGHRTGDGDTQYF
J gene: TRBJ2-1; V gene: TRBV7-6; CDR3 protein: CASSGTGEWFF
J gene: TRBJ2-1; V gene: TRBV7-9; CDR3 protein: CASSPALRGAVGSYNEQFF
J gene: TRBJ1-1; V gene: TRBV16; CDR3 protein: CASSQVMNTEAFF
J gene: TRBJ2-5; V gene: TRBV25-1; CDR3 protein: CASSELPRLAGEETQYF
J gene: TRBJ2-7; V gene: TRBV7-2; CDR3 protein: CASSLIASGAYEQYF
J gene: TRBJ1-2; V gene: TRBV18; CDR3 protein: CASSYDRDYGYTF
J gene: TRBJ2-7; V gene: TRBV10-2; CDR3 protein: CASSLALSSYEQYF
J gene: TRBJ1-1; V gene: TRBV5-1; CDR3 protein: CASSLYLRAGKNTEAFF
J gene: TRBJ2-3; V gene: TRBV18; CDR3 protein: CASLRSWAKTGSFSTPTQYF
J gene: TRBJ1-5; V gene: TRBV5-1; CDR3 protein: CASSLDRGSNQPQHF
J gene: TRBJ2-7; V gene: TRBV10-3; CDR3 protein: CAISDIQFYDEQYF
J gene: TRBJ1-1; V gene: TRBV30; CDR3 protein: CAWSEQGNTEAFF
J gene: TRBJ2-1; V gene: TRBV5-1; CDR3 protein: CASSLGPGQFYNEQFF
J gene: TRBJ2-7; V gene: TRBV5-4; CDR3 protein: CASSLGQGPYEQYF
J gene: TRBJ1-2; V gene: TRBV5-1; CDR3 protein: CASSLDDQGYGYTF
J gene: TRBJ1-5; V gene: TRBV6-7; CDR3 protein: CASSLRQGSGVGSNQPQHF
J gene: TRBJ2-5; V gene: TRBV12-1; CDR3 protein: CASSFYITKETQYF
J gene: TRBJ2-5; V gene: TRBV5-4; CDR3 protein: CASSPGLAGGRGETQYF
J gene: TRBJ1-5; V gene: TRBV9; CDR3 protein: CASSHLGAGPQHF
J gene: TRBJ2-1; V gene: TRBV28; CDR3 protein: CASSLTGEQFF
J gene: TRBJ1-5; V gene: TRBV2; CDR3 protein: CASREQTSGQPQHF
J gene: TRBJ2-4; V gene: TRBV18; CDR3 protein: CASSLGHVAKNIQYF
J gene: TRBJ2-7; V gene: TRBV5-4; CDR3 protein: CASSLSGSSYEQYF
J gene: TRBJ1-3; V gene: TRBV29-1; CDR3 protein: CSVGQGVGNTIYF
J gene: TRBJ2-1; V gene: TRBV6-6; CDR3 protein: CASRNGGGSSYNEQFF
J gene: TRBJ2-5; V gene: TRBV6-5; CDR3 protein: CASSYSTGGWETQYF
J gene: TRBJ2-2; V gene: TRBV18; CDR3 protein: CASSPKQNTGELFF
J gene: TRBJ1-5; V gene: TRBV21-1; CDR3 protein: CASSKGDRDSNQPQHF
J gene: TRBJ2-2; V gene: TRBV7-2; CDR3 protein: CASSRTSGGAANTGELFF
J gene: TRBJ1-5; V gene: TRBV29-1; CDR3 protein: CSVVARENQPQHF
J gene: TRBJ2-7; V gene: TRBV4-3; CDR3 protein: CASSTGPLASGYEQYF
J gene: TRBJ1-2; V gene: TRBV7-9; CDR3 protein: CASSLDRGAKYGYTF
J gene: TRBJ2-2; V gene: TRBV13; CDR3 protein: CASTHRGGPGELFF
J gene: TRBJ2-7; V gene: TRBV29-1; CDR3 protein: CSVEDRYEQYF
J gene: TRBJ2-1; V gene: TRBV4-2; CDR3 protein: CASSQGSGSHNEQFF
J gene: TRBJ2-7; V gene: TRBV6-5; CDR3 protein: CASSIWSVNEQYF
J gene: TRBJ1-4; V gene: TRBV6-1; CDR3 protein: CASSVGGTNEKLFF
J gene: TRBJ1-4; V gene: TRBV6-5; CDR3 protein: CASSYSWDRVGRLFF
J gene: TRBJ2-2; V gene: TRBV7-9; CDR3 protein: CASSLPGGDTGELFF
J gene: TRBJ1-4; V gene: TRBV5-1; CDR3 protein: CASSYGQGATNEKLFF